This is a list of T cell receptor beta chains from one sample in a study of glioma-infiltrating T cells after dendritic cell vaccination. Measured with immunoSEQ multiplex PCR; TCRdb has only the in-frame clones, and not every one. This repertoire shows tens of thousands of clones, around 83% found once; its top ten account for under 8%. Specimen: blood, collected after dendritic cell vaccination. Receptors originate from a human donor with glioblastoma. Each CDR3 is given with its conserved first and last residue. The order of the fields is J gene, V gene, clone size, D gene, CDR3 protein, CDR3 DNA. The D gene is left open where the match is weak. Part of the rows lack a size; the others show once, few, many or a class for expanded clones.

TRBJ2-7 TRBV25-1 . . CASSDPHQVSYEQYF TGTGCCAGCAGTGATCCCCATCAGGTTTCCTACGAGCAGTACTTC
TRBJ2-2 TRBV7-6 . . CASSFPGAGELFF TGTGCCAGCAGCTTTCCCGGGGCCGGGGAGCTGTTTTTT
TRBJ1-1 TRBV5-1 . TRBD1 CASTFGRGSEAFF TGCGCCAGCACTTTCGGCAGGGGGAGTGAAGCTTTCTTT
TRBJ2-1 TRBV11-1 . TRBD1 CASSRYQGQGDEQFF TGTGCCAGCAGTCGATACCAGGGACAGGGGGATGAGCAGTTCTTC
TRBJ1-5 TRBV4-1 . . CASSQASAGTTYQPQHF TGCGCCAGCAGCCAAGCCTCTGCCGGGACAACTTATCAGCCCCAGCATTTT
TRBJ1-1 TRBV2 . TRBD1 CASLGTGVTEAFF TGTGCCAGCCTTGGGACAGGGGTTACTGAAGCTTTCTTT
TRBJ1-3 TRBV7-9 few . CASSFEAETGNTIYF TGTGCCAGCAGCTTTGAGGCGGAGACTGGAAACACCATATATTTT
TRBJ2-6 TRBV18 . TRBD2 CASSPPLAEGANVLTF TGTGCCAGCTCACCACCTCTAGCGGAGGGGGCCAACGTCCTGACTTTC
TRBJ1-2 TRBV18 . . CASSPDPMGGYTF TGTGCCAGCTCACCCGACCCCATGGGCGGCTACACCTTC
TRBJ1-4 TRBV7-6 . . CASSFNQGYGATNEKLFF TGTGCCAGCAGCTTTAATCAGGGGTACGGGGCAACTAATGAAAAACTGTTTTTT
TRBJ2-6 TRBV19 few TRBD1 CASSAPHGTGFGANVLTF TGTGCCAGTAGTGCCCCGCATGGGACAGGGTTTGGGGCCAACGTCCTGACTTTC
TRBJ2-1 TRBV19 . . CASRARSSYNEQFF TGTGCCAGTAGAGCTCGGAGCTCCTACAATGAGCAGTTCTTC
TRBJ1-2 TRBV29-1 . . CSVRRFDYGYTF TGCAGCGTCCGGAGGTTCGACTATGGCTACACCTTC
TRBJ1-2 TRBV6-5 . . CASSSPRGFRGYTF TGTGCCAGCAGCTCACCCAGGGGTTTCAGAGGCTACACCTTC
TRBJ2-5 TRBV6-5 . TRBD2 CASSYSGLAGGSEYF TGTGCCAGCAGTTACTCAGGACTAGCGGGGGGTTCTGAGTACTTC
TRBJ1-6 TRBV4-1 . TRBD1 CASSQTAGGVRNNSPLHF TGCGCCAGCAGCCAAACAGCAGGGGGCGTTCGCAATAATTCACCCCTCCACTTT
TRBJ2-5 TRBV7-6 once TRBD1 CASSPGQGVQETQYF TGTGCCAGCAGCCCGGGACAGGGAGTTCAAGAGACCCAGTACTTC
TRBJ2-2 TRBV5-1 . . CASSLETVGELFF TGCGCCAGCAGCTTGGAGACAGTCGGGGAGCTGTTTTTT
TRBJ1-2 TRBV28 . . CASRAPYGYTF TGTGCCAGCAGGGCCCCCTATGGCTACACCTTC
TRBJ2-6 TRBV10-3 . . CAISSNRDESGANVLTF TGTGCCATCAGTTCGAACAGGGACGAGTCTGGGGCCAACGTCCTGACTTTC
TRBJ1-1 TRBV6-6 few TRBD1 CASIPGQAWDTEAFF TGTGCCAGCATACCGGGACAGGCTTGGGACACTGAAGCTTTCTTT
TRBJ2-3 TRBV2 . TRBD2 CASTQTSDADTQYF TGTGCCAGCACTCAGACTAGCGACGCAGATACGCAGTATTTT
TRBJ1-2 TRBV4-2 few TRBD1 CASSQDIGTGRTGYTF TGTGCCAGCAGCCAAGATATCGGGACAGGGAGGACTGGCTACACCTTC
TRBJ1-2 TRBV7-2 . TRBD1 CASSPGQGTSHYGYTF TGTGCCAGCAGCCCAGGACAGGGGACCTCACACTATGGCTACACCTTC
TRBJ1-1 TRBV7-9 few TRBD1 CASSLAGTAHEAFF TGTGCCAGCAGCCTAGCCGGGACAGCCCATGAAGCTTTCTTT
TRBJ1-1 TRBV2 . . CASSEDRVPSRGTEAFF TGTGCCAGCAGTGAAGATCGGGTACCTTCTCGGGGGACTGAAGCTTTCTTT
TRBJ1-1 TRBV9 . . CASSVVDTNTEAFF TGTGCCAGCAGCGTAGTAGACACGAACACTGAAGCTTTCTTT
TRBJ1-2 TRBV27 . TRBD1 CASGGQKGYYGYTF TGTGCCAGCGGGGGACAGAAAGGATACTATGGCTACACCTTC
TRBJ2-7 TRBV27 . . CASSQYASGQGAYEQYF TGTGCCAGCAGTCAATATGCATCCGGGCAGGGTGCCTACGAGCAGTACTTC
TRBJ1-1 TRBV28 once . CASSSLSGVTEAFF TGTGCCAGCAGTAGCCTCTCGGGTGTAACTGAAGCTTTCTTT
TRBJ1-1 TRBV5-4 . . CASSFHAGVGTEAFF TGTGCCAGCAGCTTTCATGCCGGGGTAGGGACTGAAGCTTTCTTT
TRBJ1-2 TRBV4-1 . . CASSQDPGYGYTF TGCGCCAGCAGCCAAGATCCAGGCTATGGCTACACCTTC
TRBJ2-3 TRBV6-6 . TRBD2 CASSPSGVLADTQYF TGTGCCAGCAGCCCGAGCGGGGTATTGGCAGATACGCAGTATTTT
TRBJ1-5 TRBV10-3 . TRBD1 CAISRGQGEGNQPQHF TGTGCCATCAGCCGGGGACAGGGTGAAGGAAATCAGCCCCAGCATTTT
TRBJ2-7 TRBV5-6 . TRBD1 CASSLRQGAGEQYF TGTGCCAGCAGCTTGAGACAGGGGGCGGGGGAGCAGTACTTC
TRBJ1-3 TRBV25-1 . TRBD1 CASSADRVGSGNTIYF TGTGCCAGCAGTGCAGACAGGGTTGGATCTGGAAACACCATATATTTT
TRBJ2-5 TRBV7-9 once . CASSLDPSETQYF TGTGCCAGCAGCTTAGATCCCAGTGAGACCCAGTACTTC
TRBJ2-5 TRBV19 . . CASSIRQRETQYF TGTGCCAGTAGTATTAGGCAGCGAGAGACCCAGTACTTC
TRBJ2-1 TRBV9 . TRBD2 CASSARSSGGNNEQFF TGTGCCAGCAGCGCACGGTCTAGCGGGGGGAACAATGAGCAGTTCTTC
TRBJ2-1 TRBV7-9 . . CASRSPGSYNEQFF TGTGCCAGCAGGTCCCCCGGCTCCTACAATGAGCAGTTCTTC
TRBJ2-2 TRBV5-1 . TRBD1 CASSFPGQENTGELFF TGCGCCAGCAGCTTTCCGGGACAGGAGAACACCGGGGAGCTGTTTTTT
TRBJ1-2 TRBV7-2 . . CASSLANTGGNYGYTF TGTGCCAGCAGCTTAGCGAATACGGGGGGAAACTATGGCTACACCTTC